The 3 T cell receptor beta chains below all came from one sample that was sequenced in a study of CD8+CD57+ T cells in acquired aplastic anemia. Before being chosen for sequencing, patients had shown CD8+CD57+ cell expansion by flow cytometry. The use of genomic DNA as template underpinned the TCR beta VDJ and CDR3 profiling. MiXCR was run by TCRdb on the reads, yielding one entry per CDR3 protein. This sample has about 58,000 distinct CDR3 sequences, with roughly three fifths found just once. The sample consisted of sorted CD4+, CD8+, or CD8+CD57+ T cells (not recorded which) from PBMCs. The source of these receptors is a human donor with aplastic anemia.

Ten or more counts support this clonotype. The CDR3: CASSEDSGDQPQHF. CDR3 sequence (DNA): TGTGCCAGCAGTGAAGATTCGGGGGATCAGCCCCAGCATTTT. The chain combines TRBV2 with TRBJ1-5; TRBD1 might be the D (5 bases). The germline CDR1 and CDR2 sequences are SNHLY and FYNNEI. The CDR3 runs to 14 residues. V was cut by 1 base and J by 5 bases, with 9 bases left in between.

This clonotype is labeled medium-sized (0.01 to 0.1%). The J gene is TRBJ2-7, the V gene TRBV7-9, with a tentative D call TRBD1 (6 bases). Looked up from germline, CDR1 is SEHNR and CDR2 is FQNEAQ (reference sequence). Deletions cut 5 bases from V and 4 bases from J, with 15 bases between. The CDR3 covers 14 residues. The CDR3 reads CASSPQGKGYEQYF. In DNA, the CDR3 is TGTGCCAGCAGCCCACAGGGAAAGGGATACGAGCAGTACTTC.

V is TRBV2 and J is TRBJ1-2; no reliable D call. CDR1 is SNHLY, CDR2 FYNNEI, per germline. This CDR3 region has 14 residues. Between the trimmed V and J ends, which lost 4 bases and 0 bases, there was a span of 9 bases. This CDR3 is CASSVGRANYGYTF. The CDR3, as DNA: TGTGCCAGCAGTGTGGGCAGAGCTAACTATGGCTACACCTTC.